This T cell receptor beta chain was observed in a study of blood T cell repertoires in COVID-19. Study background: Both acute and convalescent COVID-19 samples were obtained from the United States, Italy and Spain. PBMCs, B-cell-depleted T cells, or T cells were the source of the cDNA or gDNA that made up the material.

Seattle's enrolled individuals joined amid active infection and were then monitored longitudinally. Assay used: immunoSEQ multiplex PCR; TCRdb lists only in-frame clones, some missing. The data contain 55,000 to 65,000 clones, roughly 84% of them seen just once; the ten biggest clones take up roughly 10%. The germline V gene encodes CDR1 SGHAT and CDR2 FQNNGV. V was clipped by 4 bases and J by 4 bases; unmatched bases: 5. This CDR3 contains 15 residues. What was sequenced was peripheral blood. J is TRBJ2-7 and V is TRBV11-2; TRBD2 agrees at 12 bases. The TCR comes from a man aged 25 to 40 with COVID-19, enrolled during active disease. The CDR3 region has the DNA TGTGCCAGCAGCTCACAGACTAGCGGGGGATACGAGCAGTACTTC. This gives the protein CASSSQTSGGYEQYF.